This TCR beta chain was identified in a study of blood T cell repertoires in COVID-19. At the level of the study: COVID-19 samples, acute and convalescent, were from the United States, Italy and Spain. Sources were T cells, B-cell-depleted T cells, or PBMCs; the material itself was cDNA or gDNA.

Per the original data handling: Reference gene primer amplification gave estimated nucleated cell counts. Data came from immunoSEQ multiplex PCR; TCRdb stores just in-frame clones and leaves some out. V and J calls and clone size follow that table, whereas D and trimming were derived from the DNA. The repertoire holds under 250,000 clones, with roughly 90% as singletons. The V gene end was trimmed by 5 bases and the J gene end by 6 bases; junction bases not matched to a gene: 7. The CDR3 spans 15 residues. The germline V gene encodes CDR1 SNHLY and CDR2 FYNNEI. This clonotype originated in a woman aged 25 to 45 with acute COVID-19. The genes are TRBV2 and TRBJ2-1; 10 bases align to TRBD2. Source material: PBMCs or T cells enriched from blood (not recorded which). The CDR3 sequence is CASSTTRTSGNEQFF. CDR3 DNA sequence: TGTGCCAGCAGTACTACCCGGACTAGCGGCAATGAGCAGTTCTTC.